This T cell receptor beta chain was recorded in a study of CD8 T cells in ankylosing spondylitis. A note on this clonotype: Its matching antigen is unknown.

General study findings and limits: A TCR beta motif of fewer than ten highly homologous variants seemed to mark ankylosing spondylitis blood. Previous work reported some of these motif variants in the synovial fluid and blood of reactive arthritis. With a CD8+ phenotype, disease-linked clones were relatively rare in peripheral blood. Matched synovial fluid from ankylosing spondylitis patients was reported to be enriched for disease-linked clones.

V lost 5 bases and J lost 2; bases outside the gene matches: 4. The CDR3 runs to 14 residues. Germline V gene data show CDR1 as SGHVS and CDR2 as FQNEAQ. Via MiXCR, TCRdb re-called the 5' RACE reads, giving one row per CDR3 protein. The data hold approximately 140,000 distinct CDR3 sequences, with roughly 9% observed a single time. The chain has TRBV7-8 and TRBJ2-5; 8 nucleotides agree with TRBD1. This receptor was identified in a male donor with ankylosing spondylitis or in good health (not recorded which). The sequenced sample consisted of blood, either unsorted or a sorted T cell fraction (not recorded which). This CDR3 reads CASSRQGRQETQYF. DNA of the CDR3: TGTGCCAGCAGCCGACAGGGGCGACAAGAGACCCAGTACTTC.